This T cell receptor (beta chain) was identified in a study of Ad26.COV2.S vaccination and SARS-CoV-2 variants. General study points: The breadth of spike-specific CD8+ and CD4+ T cell responses after vaccination was reportedly substantial. The study found similar non-spike TCR breadth in vaccine and placebo recipients. Assessments of TCR breadth and depth may have underestimated the total T cell responses.

Specified treatment: around 19 received Ad26.COV2.S at low or high dose, single or two shots; about 5 received placebo; per-sample allocation not given. At day 63 after the first vaccine or placebo injection, samples were drawn. The vaccine antigen was prefusion-stabilized Wuhan SARS-CoV-2 spike. Measured with immunoSEQ multiplex PCR; TCRdb has only the in-frame clones, and not every one. The sample lists hundreds of thousands of clones; approximately 88% were seen once. A remark on this clone: Its antigen is not identified.

V was pared by 2 bases and J by 1 base, with 5 bases between. Germline assignment: CDR1 SGHTA and CDR2 FQGNSA. CDR3 length: 13 amino acids. The sequenced sample was peripheral blood, obtained in a trial of Ad26.COV2.S vaccine versus placebo. This receptor was taken from a person aged 18-65 years who received the Ad26.COV2.S COVID-19 vaccine or a placebo. The rearrangement joins TRBV7-2 to TRBJ1-1; D not resolved. CDR3 sequence reads: CASSLQTNTEAFF. The CDR3 region has the DNA TGTGCCAGCAGCTTACAGACGAACACTGAAGCTTTCTTT.